This is a list of T cell receptor beta chains from one sample in a study of blood T cell repertoires in COVID-19. Using immunoSEQ multiplex PCR, the repertoire was profiled, and TCRdb retains in-frame clones only, with some absent. The sample includes about 83,000 clones, around 90% seen only once; the top ten take 8%. Sequenced: peripheral blood. The receptors come from a man older than 75 with active or convalescent COVID-19. Both conserved end residues are part of each CDR3. D genes are given only for firm matches. Clone size, where shown, is once, few, many, or a class for clones that have expanded.

V: TRBV6-5; D: -; J: TRBJ1-4; size: -; CDR3: CASSYRQNEKLFF; DNA: TGTGCCAGCAGCTACAGACAGAATGAAAAACTGTTTTTT
V: TRBV19; D: TRBD1; J: TRBJ1-5; size: few; CDR3: CASSTPGQALSWPQHF; DNA: TGTGCCAGTAGTACCCCGGGACAGGCCCTCTCGTGGCCCCAGCATTTT
V: TRBV7-8; D: -; J: TRBJ2-1; size: -; CDR3: CASSHGTTYNEQFF; DNA: TGTGCCAGCAGCCACGGGACAACCTACAATGAGCAGTTCTTC
V: TRBV6-5; D: TRBD2; J: TRBJ2-3; size: -; CDR3: CASSYGLAGGTDTQYF; DNA: TGTGCCAGCAGTTACGGGTTAGCGGGAGGCACAGATACGCAGTATTTT
V: TRBV9; D: TRBD1; J: TRBJ2-2; size: -; CDR3: CASSVEGTETGELFF; DNA: TGTGCCAGCAGCGTAGAAGGGACAGAGACCGGGGAGCTGTTTTTT
V: TRBV7-8; D: -; J: TRBJ1-5; size: -; CDR3: CASSLYRLAGGNQPQHF; DNA: TGTGCCAGCAGCTTATATAGGCTCGCCGGGGGCAATCAGCCCCAGCATTTT
V: TRBV7-9; D: TRBD1; J: TRBJ2-3; size: -; CDR3: CASLRTGGTDTQYF; DNA: TGTGCCAGCCTCCGGACAGGAGGCACAGATACGCAGTATTTT
V: TRBV7-9; D: TRBD2; J: TRBJ2-1; size: -; CDR3: CASSPRGNSYNEQFF; DNA: TGTGCCAGCAGCCCGCGGGGGAACTCCTACAATGAGCAGTTCTTC
V: TRBV13; D: TRBD2; J: TRBJ2-1; size: -; CDR3: CASSLTSGSLNNEQFF; DNA: TGTGCCAGCAGCTTGACTAGCGGGAGTTTGAACAATGAGCAGTTCTTC
V: TRBV19; D: -; J: TRBJ2-1; size: -; CDR3: CASSPQVAYNEQFF; DNA: TGTGCCAGTAGCCCCCAGGTTGCCTACAATGAGCAGTTCTTC
V: TRBV11-2; D: TRBD1; J: TRBJ1-6; size: -; CDR3: CASSRTGAEVAPLHF; DNA: TGTGCCAGCAGCCGGACAGGGGCCGAGGTGGCACCCCTCCACTTT
V: TRBV2; D: -; J: TRBJ2-5; size: -; CDR3: CASTWTASGEATQYF; DNA: TGTGCCAGCACCTGGACAGCTAGCGGAGAGGCGACCCAGTACTTC
V: TRBV19; D: TRBD1; J: TRBJ1-1; size: -; CDR3: CASSIAPGQGAEAFF; DNA: TGTGCCAGTAGTATAGCCCCGGGACAGGGCGCTGAAGCTTTCTTT
V: TRBV9; D: -; J: TRBJ1-1; size: -; CDR3: CASSAGQNTEAFF; DNA: TGTGCCAGCAGCGCCGGACAGAACACTGAAGCTTTCTTT
V: TRBV7-9; D: -; J: TRBJ1-6; size: -; CDR3: CASSPDSYNSPLHF; DNA: TGTGCCAGCAGCCCGGACAGCTATAATTCACCCCTCCACTTT
V: TRBV18; D: TRBD2; J: TRBJ2-1; size: -; CDR3: CASSPPGGGYNEQFF; DNA: TGTGCCAGCTCACCCCCTGGGGGGGGCTACAATGAGCAGTTCTTC
V: TRBV19; D: -; J: TRBJ1-2; size: -; CDR3: CASSIWAPNYGYTF; DNA: TGTGCCAGTAGTATCTGGGCCCCTAACTATGGCTACACCTTC
V: TRBV19; D: TRBD2; J: TRBJ2-1; size: -; CDR3: CASKREGLDEQFF; DNA: TGTGCCAGTAAGCGGGAGGGCCTGGATGAGCAGTTCTTC
V: TRBV19; D: -; J: TRBJ1-5; size: -; CDR3: CASSTVLSRGASQPQHF; DNA: TGTGCCAGTAGTACGGTATTAAGTCGGGGGGCGAGTCAGCCCCAGCATTTT
V: TRBV11-2; D: -; J: TRBJ1-4; size: -; CDR3: CASSLNRVSEKLFF; DNA: TGTGCCAGCAGCTTAAACAGGGTGTCGGAAAAACTGTTTTTT
V: TRBV7-2; D: -; J: TRBJ1-5; size: -; CDR3: CASSLDSHQPQHF; DNA: TGTGCCAGCAGCTTAGACAGCCATCAGCCCCAGCATTTT
V: TRBV18; D: TRBD1; J: TRBJ1-1; size: -; CDR3: CASSPRDRNTEAFF; DNA: TGTGCCAGCTCACCGCGGGACAGGAACACTGAAGCTTTCTTT
V: TRBV21-1; D: -; J: TRBJ1-5; size: -; CDR3: CASSPRGPQPQHF; DNA: TGTGCCAGCAGCCCCAGGGGGCCCCAGCCCCAGCATTTT
V: TRBV5-3; D: -; J: TRBJ2-4; size: -; CDR3: CARSLGGWVRNIQYF; DNA: TGTGCCAGAAGCTTGGGTGGTTGGGTCAGGAACATTCAGTACTTC
V: TRBV2; D: TRBD2; J: TRBJ2-1; size: -; CDR3: CASRKRGVDNEQFF; DNA: TGTGCCAGCAGGAAGCGGGGGGTCGACAATGAGCAGTTCTTC
V: TRBV5-1; D: TRBD1; J: TRBJ2-2; size: -; CDR3: CASSLVDRGNTGELFF; DNA: TGCGCCAGCAGCTTAGTGGACAGGGGAAACACCGGGGAGCTGTTTTTT
V: TRBV7-8; D: TRBD1; J: TRBJ1-2; size: -; CDR3: CASSGDRGNYGYTF; DNA: TGTGCCAGCAGCGGGGACAGGGGAAACTATGGCTACACCTTC
V: TRBV9; D: TRBD1; J: TRBJ1-3; size: -; CDR3: CASSVRDRKISGNTIYF; DNA: TGTGCCAGCAGCGTTCGGGACAGGAAGATCTCTGGAAACACCATATATTTT
V: TRBV15; D: -; J: TRBJ2-2; size: few; CDR3: CATSREQAGTGELFF; DNA: TGTGCCACCAGCAGAGAACAGGCGGGGACCGGGGAGCTGTTTTTT
V: TRBV7-9; D: -; J: TRBJ2-5; size: -; CDR3: CASSLYSQETQYF; DNA: TGTGCCAGCAGCTTGTACAGCCAAGAGACCCAGTACTTC
V: TRBV9; D: -; J: TRBJ1-2; size: -; CDR3: CASSVAGGQDYGYTF; DNA: TGTGCCAGCAGCGTAGCGGGGGGGCAAGACTATGGCTACACCTTC
V: TRBV3-1/TRBV3-2; D: -; J: TRBJ1-1; size: -; CDR3: CASSQGAGIGAFF; DNA: TGTGCCAGCAGCCAAGGAGCGGGGATAGGAGCTTTCTTT
V: TRBV4-1; D: -; J: TRBJ2-3; size: -; CDR3: CASSQATDTDTQYF; DNA: TGCGCCAGCAGCCAAGCGACAGACACAGATACGCAGTATTTT
V: TRBV18; D: TRBD1; J: TRBJ1-4; size: -; CDR3: CASSPDRGDEKLFF; DNA: TGTGCCAGCTCACCGGACAGGGGGGATGAAAAACTGTTTTTT
V: TRBV19; D: TRBD1; J: TRBJ1-5; size: -; CDR3: CASSTPGGVGQPQHF; DNA: TGTGCCAGTAGCACCCCAGGGGGCGTTGGTCAGCCCCAGCATTTT